One and the same sample provided the 25 T cell receptor beta chains below, sequenced in a study of blood T cell repertoires in COVID-19. Measured with immunoSEQ multiplex PCR; TCRdb has only the in-frame clones, and not every one. Among some 370,000 clones, 90% were seen once, and the ten largest hold 6% to 7.5%. Sequences were obtained from peripheral blood. These TCRs come from a man between 18 and 29 years old with active or convalescent COVID-19.

The rearrangement uses TRBV29-1 and TRBJ2-3; TRBD2 matches 11 bases. In germline, CDR1 is SQVTM, CDR2 ANQGSEA. Trimming cost V 7 bases and J 5 bases; bases outside gene matches: 5. The CDR3 covers 13 residues. The chain's CDR3 is CSARLAGKDTQYF. For the CDR3, the DNA is TGCAGCGCCCGACTAGCGGGGAAAGATACGCAGTATTTT.

V gene TRBV3-1 (or the pseudogene TRBV3-2) combines with J gene TRBJ2-1; tentative D call: TRBD2 (6 bases). CDR3 length: 15 amino acids. Trimming left V 6 bases short and J 6 bases short, with 18 bases between. CDR1 is LGHDT, CDR2 YNNKEL, per germline (reference sequence). Written as DNA, the CDR3 is TGTGCCAGCAGTTCGTCGCTAGCGAGGGTCAATGAGCAGTTCTTC. It is translated as CASSSSLARVNEQFF.

The chain uses TRBV4-1 and TRBJ1-2; D not resolved. This CDR3 contains 13 residues. Trimming took 11 bases from V and 4 from J, leaving 17 bases between them. CDR1 is MGHRA and CDR2 is YSYEKL in the germline V gene. The CDR3 loop reads CASRGREGYGYTF. DNA of the CDR3: TGCGCCTCAAGAGGGAGGGAGGGCTATGGCTACACCTTC.

This sequence joins TRBV28 and TRBJ1-1, with D possibly being TRBD1 (5 bases). CDR3 size: 13 residues. V shed 10 bases and J shed 1 base, with 13 bases lying between them. Germline assignment: CDR1 MDHEN and CDR2 SYDVKM. The CDR3 loop reads CATKVRENTEAFF. Here the CDR3 DNA reads TGTGCCACCAAGGTCAGGGAGAACACTGAAGCTTTCTTT.

V is TRBV7-2 and J is TRBJ2-7; 14 nucleotides agree with TRBD2. Germline CDR1 is SGHTA and CDR2 is FQGNSA. Trimming cost V 5 bases and J 3 bases; bases outside gene matches: 6. This CDR3 is built from 16 residues. CDR3 loop: CASSTRLAGGFYEQYF. The CDR3 DNA sequence: TGTGCCAGCAGCACCAGACTAGCGGGGGGGTTCTACGAGCAGTACTTC.

The J gene is TRBJ1-2, the V gene TRBV28, with 7 bases that match TRBD1. Germline assignment: CDR1 MDHEN and CDR2 SYDVKM. V gave up 4 bases and J gave up 7 bases; unmatched junction bases: 9. The CDR3 totals 14 residues. CDR3 bases: TGTGCCAGCAGTTGGACAGGAGAACCGGTTGGCTACACCTTC. Its protein is CASSWTGEPVGYTF.

This clone was observed a single time. The chain is built from TRBV28 and TRBJ1-1; D remains unclear. This CDR3 contains 14 residues. The V and J ends lost 6 bases and 2 bases respectively, with 13 bases between them. Germline CDR1 MDHEN, CDR2 SYDVKM. In DNA form, the CDR3 reads TGTGCCAGCAGCTCTAGTTGGGTAAACACTGAAGCTTTCTTT. Its protein is CASSSSWVNTEAFF.

Concerning this clone itself: The sample holds other DNA sequences that translate to the same CDR3. V is TRBV5-1 and J is TRBJ1-5; no firm D call. The V end was cut by 0 bases, the J end by 4 bases, with 5 bases between. CDR3 length: 13 residues. The germline V gene has CDR1 SGHRS and CDR2 YFSETQ. The CDR3 region has the DNA TGCGCCAGCAGCTTGGCGGGGAATCAGCCCCAGCATTTT. Translation gives CASSLAGNQPQHF.

As regards this clone: The sample has other DNA sequences that encode this CDR3 too. The chain carries TRBV5-1 and TRBJ2-3, with TRBD2 matching over 10 bases. The trim removed 4 bases at V and 1 base at J, leaving 3 bases unmatched. CDR1 and CDR2 from the germline V gene are SGHRS and YFSETQ. The CDR3 runs to 15 residues. CDR3 residues: CASSPGTSGTDTQYF. As DNA, the CDR3 is TGCGCCAGCAGCCCCGGGACTAGCGGCACAGATACGCAGTATTTT.

The gene calls are TRBV28 and TRBJ2-5, with TRBD1 identical over 8 bases. In germline, CDR1 is MDHEN, CDR2 SYDVKM. J gave up 4 bases and V 2 bases, and 0 bases lay outside the gene matches. The CDR3 is 13 amino acids. The chain's CDR3 is CASSLDRGETQYF. The CDR3 DNA follows: TGTGCCAGCAGTTTAGACAGGGGAGAGACCCAGTACTTC.

V and J are TRBV27 and TRBJ2-3; 13 positions match TRBD2. V dropped 7 bases and J dropped 8; count of bases not matched to a gene: 6. The germline V gene has CDR1 MNHEY and CDR2 SMNVEV (reference sequence). The CDR3 spans 14 residues. This CDR3 reads CASMTSGGSGTQYF. In DNA form, the CDR3 reads TGTGCCAGCATGACTAGCGGGGGGTCGGGTACGCAGTATTTT.

The chain recombines TRBV11-2 with TRBJ2-7, with 12 bases aligning to TRBD2. The germline V gene has CDR1 SGHAT and CDR2 FQNNGV. With V trimmed by 7 bases and J by 8 bases, 15 bases remained unmatched. The CDR3 runs 16 residues. The CDR3 DNA reads as TGTGCCAGCACCAAACTAGCGGGAGGAACGGTCCATCAGCAGTACTTC. This translates into CASTKLAGGTVHQQYF. The variable domain in full, completed from reference TRBV11-2 and TRBJ2-7, reads EAGVAQSPRYKIIEKRQSVAFWCNPISGHATLYWYQQILGQGPKLLIQFQNNGVVDDSQLPKDRFSAERLKGVDSTLKIQPAKLEDSAVYLCASTKLAGGTVHQQYFGPGTRLTVT.

This sequence joins TRBV7-9 and TRBJ2-1; 7 bases agree with TRBD1. Per the germline V gene, CDR1 is SEHNR and CDR2 is FQNEAQ (reference sequence). The length of the CDR3 is 17 residues. V lost 4 bases, J lost 2 bases, and 11 bases stayed unmatched. CDR3 region: CASSSTLGTETYNEQFF. The CDR3 nucleotides read TGTGCCAGCAGCTCCACCCTAGGGACAGAGACCTACAATGAGCAGTTCTTC.

The CDR3 DNA reads TGTGCCAGCAGCTTAGATGGAGTTAGTTGGGGGGAGCTGTTTTTT. This sequence encodes CASSLDGVSWGELFF. The chain recombines TRBV7-2 with TRBJ2-2; D gene ambiguous. Per germline, CDR1 SGHTA and CDR2 FQGNSA. The CDR3 totals 15 residues. V gave up 1 base and J gave up 8 bases, with 14 bases separating them. Complete variable domain (other parts from reference TRBV7-2 and TRBJ2-2): GAGVSQSPSNKVTEKGKDVELRCDPISGHTALYWYRQSLGQGLEFLIYFQGNSAPDKSGLPSDRFSAERTGGSVSTLTIQRTQQEDSAVYLCASSLDGVSWGELFFGEGSRLTVL.

Only a few counts were recorded for this clone. For the CDR3, the DNA is TGTGCCAGCACCGGGGGACAGGGCCCAATGGCAGTCCCATATGGCTACACCTTC. Translation: CASTGGQGPMAVPYGYTF. V usage is TRBV19 and J usage is TRBJ1-2; 9 nucleotides line up with TRBD1. V shed 9 bases, J shed 5 bases, and the junction held 22 bases outside the gene matches. The length of the CDR3 is 18 residues. CDR1 is LNHDA and CDR2 is SQIVND in the germline V gene (reference sequence).

The chain is built from TRBV7-3 and TRBJ2-1; TRBD2 agrees at 9 bases. This CDR3 spans 13 amino acids. Germline-derived CDR1 and CDR2 are SGHTA and FQGTGA. J was trimmed by 7 bases and V by 7 bases; bases with no gene match: 5. The CDR3 bases are TGTGCCAGCACGGCGGGAGGGGGTAATGAGCAGTTCTTC. This codes for CASTAGGGNEQFF.

The chain is built from TRBV6-2 or TRBV6-3 and TRBJ1-3, with a weak D call TRBD1 (5 bases). V lost 2 bases and J lost 0, with 11 bases in between. The CDR3 contains 16 residues. CDR1 is MNHEY and CDR2 is SVGEGT in the germline V gene. The CDR3 loop is CASSYERGYSGNTIYF. In DNA, the CDR3 is TGTGCCAGCAGTTACGAACGGGGGTACTCTGGAAACACCATATATTTT.

The CDR3 coding sequence is TGTGCCAGCAGCTTTCAGAAAGGGGCTAATGAAAAACTGTTTTTT. It is translated as CASSFQKGANEKLFF. V is TRBV7-2 and J is TRBJ1-4; a weak D match, TRBD1 (5 bases). The germline V gene encodes CDR1 SGHTA and CDR2 FQGNSA. The length of the CDR3 is 15 residues. V was shortened by 3 bases and J by 3 bases, with 11 bases between the two germline ends.

The chain joins TRBV19 to TRBJ2-1; a possible D gene is TRBD1 (5 bases). Trimming removed 5 bases at V and 4 bases at J, with 18 bases between. The germline gives CDR1 LNHDA, CDR2 SQIVND (reference sequence). CDR3 length equals 16 residues. The CDR3 spells CASSPLGQSFYNEQFF. The DNA of the CDR3 is TGTGCCAGTAGTCCTCTGGGGCAGTCGTTTTACAATGAGCAGTTCTTC.

The chain employs TRBV4-2 and TRBJ2-5; unclear D gene. The ends were cut back, 3 bases at V and 7 bases at J, with 12 bases in the middle. Looked up from germline, CDR1 is LGHNA and CDR2 is YNFKEQ. The CDR3 covers 13 residues. The chain's CDR3 is CASSQSTTATQYF. The CDR3 region has the DNA TGTGCCAGCAGCCAGAGCACCACCGCGACCCAGTACTTC.

The chain is built from TRBV29-1 and TRBJ2-7; TRBD2 aligns across 7 bases. Trimming took 6 bases from V and 3 from J; bases not matched to a gene: 11. The germline V gene has CDR1 SQVTM and CDR2 ANQGSEA. The CDR3 covers 14 residues. The CDR3 here is CSVRGGQANYEQYF. CDR3 sequence (DNA): TGCAGCGTGAGGGGAGGGCAGGCTAACTACGAGCAGTACTTC.

This clone was detected once. The CDR3 protein is CATSADRKDTGELFF. CDR3 sequence (DNA): TGTGCCACCAGTGCGGACAGGAAGGACACCGGGGAGCTGTTTTTT. The chain is built from TRBV24-1 and TRBJ2-2; TRBD1 aligns across 7 bases. Germline V gene sequence: CDR1 KGHDR, CDR2 SFDVKD. The V segment lost 5 bases and the J segment 3 bases; nucleotides outside the gene matches: 5. There are 15 residues in the CDR3.

The rearrangement joins TRBV24-1 to TRBJ2-2; maybe TRBD1 (5 bases). Germline CDR1 is KGHDR and CDR2 is SFDVKD. Trimming shortened V by 4 bases and J by 6 bases, and 11 bases separated the two germline ends. The CDR3 is 14 residues long. The CDR3 is CATSEGLRPGELFF. In DNA form, the CDR3 reads TGTGCCACCAGTGAGGGGCTGCGCCCCGGGGAGCTGTTTTTT.

This chain uses TRBV3-1 (or the pseudogene TRBV3-2) with TRBJ2-3; TRBD2 agrees at 12 bases. The trim removed 3 bases at V and 1 base at J, leaving 11 bases unmatched. CDR3 length equals 19 residues. Per the germline V gene, CDR1 is LGHDT and CDR2 is YNNKEL (reference sequence). The CDR3 DNA sequence: TGTGCCAGCAGCCATGATGTCCGGACTAGCGGGGACGGCACAGATACGCAGTATTTT. Protein: CASSHDVRTSGDGTDTQYF.

This clone occurred once. The chain links TRBV19 to TRBJ1-5, with no clear D. The CDR3 extends over 16 amino acids. V was cut by 3 bases and J by 0 bases, with 12 bases left in between. The germline V gene has CDR1 LNHDA and CDR2 SQIVND (reference sequence). Written as DNA, the CDR3 is TGTGCCAGTAGTATCCGACACACTTATAGCAATCAGCCCCAGCATTTT. Translation: CASSIRHTYSNQPQHF.